These T cell receptor beta chains were read from a single sample in a study of blood T cell repertoires in COVID-19. Produced via immunoSEQ multiplex PCR; TCRdb's table is partial and in-frame only. The sample includes a few hundred thousand clones, 80% to 85% seen only once; the top ten take 4.5% to 6%. The sequenced sample was PBMCs or T cells enriched from blood (not recorded which). The source of these receptors is a middle-aged man who had been exposed to COVID-19. Both conserved end residues are part of each CDR3. The D gene is left open where the match is weak. Only some rows state a clone size, as once, few, many or a class for expanded clones.

CDR3 protein: CASRRRTGDAEAFF
CDR3 DNA: TGTGCCAGCAGGCGAAGGACAGGGGACGCTGAAGCTTTCTTT
V gene: TRBV13
clone size: -
J gene: TRBJ1-1
D gene: TRBD1

CDR3 protein: CAISESGSQETQYF
CDR3 DNA: TGTGCCATCAGTGAGTCAGGGAGCCAAGAGACCCAGTACTTC
V gene: TRBV10-3
clone size: -
J gene: TRBJ2-5
D gene: -

CDR3 protein: CTSHVKPGQGTQILFGGAEKLFF
CDR3 DNA: TGCACCTCGCATGTGAAACCGGGACAGGGGACGCAAATTTTGTTCGGGGGCGCAGAAAAACTGTTTTTT
V gene: TRBV1
clone size: -
J gene: TRBJ1-4
D gene: -

CDR3 protein: CASSPTLRAADEQFF
CDR3 DNA: TGTGCTAGCAGCCCGACTCTACGAGCGGCGGATGAGCAGTTCTTC
V gene: TRBV7-7
clone size: many
J gene: TRBJ2-1
D gene: -

CDR3 protein: CSVDRGMGTEAFF
CDR3 DNA: TGCAGCGTCGACAGGGGAATGGGCACTGAAGCTTTCTTT
V gene: TRBV29-1
clone size: few
J gene: TRBJ1-1
D gene: TRBD1

CDR3 protein: CASSVAGVASGSTDTQYF
CDR3 DNA: TGTGCCAGCAGCGTAGCTGGGGTCGCTAGCGGGAGCACAGATACGCAGTATTTT
V gene: TRBV9
clone size: -
J gene: TRBJ2-3
D gene: TRBD2

CDR3 protein: CASSWIGQGEKLFF
CDR3 DNA: TGTGCCAGCAGCTGGATCGGCCAGGGCGAAAAACTGTTTTTT
V gene: TRBV5-4
clone size: -
J gene: TRBJ1-4
D gene: -

CDR3 protein: CASSDPGQGRSDTQYF
CDR3 DNA: TGTGCCAGCAGCGATCCGGGACAGGGGAGATCAGATACGCAGTATTTT
V gene: TRBV9
clone size: -
J gene: TRBJ2-3
D gene: TRBD1

CDR3 protein: CASSLELAAQETQYF
CDR3 DNA: TGTGCCAGCAGCTTAGAACTAGCGGCGCAAGAGACCCAGTACTTC
V gene: TRBV7-8
clone size: once
J gene: TRBJ2-5
D gene: TRBD2

CDR3 protein: CATSRGRYEQYF
CDR3 DNA: TGTGCCACCAGCAGAGGCAGATACGAGCAGTACTTC
V gene: TRBV15
clone size: -
J gene: TRBJ2-7
D gene: -